These 5 T cell receptor beta chains were all obtained from the same sample, sequenced in a study of stem cell transplantation in POMP-related autoinflammatory disease. Only in-frame clones appear in the TCRdb table, and some are missing; sequencing was by immunoSEQ multiplex PCR. This sample has 1,000 to 1,500 clones, with 75% to 85% found just once. The source material was CD4+ follicular helper T cells (Tfh) from PBMCs, sampled before stem cell transplantation. Receptor source: a human donor with POMP-related autoinflammation and immune dysregulation (PRAID).

The chain has TRBV5-5 and TRBJ1-2; 8 nucleotides match TRBD1. Germline lookup yields CDR1 SGHKS and CDR2 YYEKEE (reference sequence). The CDR3 totals 13 residues. V lost 2 bases and J lost 8; bases outside the gene matches: 5. CDR3 in DNA: TGTGCCAGCAGCTTCGGACAGGGAGAGGGCTACACCTTC. This codes for CASSFGQGEGYTF.

The V gene is TRBV2, the J gene TRBJ1-5; D ambiguous. The CDR3 consists of 13 residues. Trimming left V 5 bases short and J 0 bases short, with 5 bases between. Germline V gene data show CDR1 as SNHLY and CDR2 as FYNNEI. The CDR3 reads CASSRSSNQPQHF. For the CDR3, the DNA is TGTGCCAGCAGTCGGTCTAGCAATCAGCCCCAGCATTTT.

The rearrangement uses TRBV7-2 and TRBJ1-1; no clear D. CDR3 length: 15 amino acids. Germline CDR1 SGHTA, CDR2 FQGNSA. Trimming shortened V by 0 bases and J by 8 bases, and 16 bases separated the two germline ends. CDR3 amino acids: CASSLAGGNGNEAFF. The CDR3 DNA follows: TGTGCCAGCAGCTTAGCGGGCGGGAACGGAAACGAAGCTTTCTTT.

The chain employs TRBV28 and TRBJ1-2; no clear D gene. V was trimmed by 6 bases and J by 5 bases, leaving 7 bases between them. Looked up from germline, CDR1 is MDHEN and CDR2 is SYDVKM. The CDR3 consists of 11 residues. Here the CDR3 reads CASSPSYGYTF. The DNA of the CDR3 is TGTGCCAGCAGCCCCTCTTATGGCTACACCTTC.

The V gene is TRBV7-9, the J gene TRBJ2-3; 12 nucleotides agree with TRBD2. Germline values: CDR1 SEHNR, CDR2 FQNEAQ (reference sequence). The V gene end was trimmed by 3 bases and the J gene end by 6 bases; junction bases not matched to a gene: 7. The CDR3 is made up of 16 amino acids. The CDR3 loop is CASSLVLAGGQDTQYF. The CDR3, as DNA: TGTGCCAGCAGCTTGGTTCTAGCGGGGGGGCAGGATACGCAGTATTTT.